This TCR beta chain was observed in a study of T cells in Graves' hyperthyroidism and ophthalmopathy. Notes on the study in general: Ophthalmopathy prediction by the model preceded onset by a median about 6.8 months.

Per the germline V gene, CDR1 is SGDLS and CDR2 is YYNGEE. This CDR3 is 15 amino acids long. The junction had 4 bases not matched to a gene; V was cut back by 3 bases and J by 2 bases. Notes on this clonotype: The antigen remains unidentified.

Amplification yielded TCR beta CDR3 regions, with RNA transcripts as the source. Using the HTBI primer set, a first-round RT-PCR was run on the TCR CDR3. TCRdb ran MiXCR on the multiplex PCR reads and lists one entry per CDR3 protein. The sample carries roughly 570,000 distinct CDR3 sequences, around 16% recorded once. The TCR sequence derives from a woman in her twenties or thirties with Graves' hyperthyroidism. The sample taken for sequencing was blood. The chain employs TRBV9 and TRBJ1-1; TRBD1 agrees at 10 bases. The CDR3 bases are TGTGCCAGCAGCGGGGGACAGGGGTTTAACACTGAAGCTTTCTTT. It specifies CASSGGQGFNTEAFF.